Detailed here is one T cell receptor (beta chain). Antigen: not known. The treatment denotes: oral pan-JAK inhibitor, 5-10 mg twice daily. Isolation of CD4+ and CD8+ T cells from PBMCs was achieved by sorting. This entry comes from a study of CD8+ T cells in alopecia areata. Study-wide background: Affected scalp percentage set treated patients' severity scores.

Study-wide results and caveats: Among the 100 top clones, expanded CD8+ clones, like scalp clonality, were significantly decreased by tofacitinib.

Extracted RNA was reverse transcribed, and the resulting cDNA served as sequencing template. Libraries were prepared by immunoSEQ multiplex PCR; TCRdb keeps only in-frame clonotypes and omits some of them. The sample includes about 270,000 clones, 45% to 70% of them seen just once. This CDR3 has 13 residues. Losses at the gene ends were 6 bases for V and 4 bases for J; bases not matched to a gene: 7. Germline V gene lookup returns CDR1 SQVTM and CDR2 ANQGSEA. The clonotype comes from a human donor with alopecia areata. The chain links TRBV29-1 to TRBJ1-2, with 8 bases fitting TRBD1. Sequencing was performed on CD4+ T cells sorted from blood, taken around week 53, from a patient treated with tofacitinib. CDR3 sequence: CSVTTGDGYGYTF. CDR3 in DNA: TGCAGCGTCACGACAGGGGACGGCTATGGCTACACCTTC.